This T cell receptor beta chain was profiled in a study of response to subunit inactivated influenza vaccine. Broader study findings: T cells newly recruited by each seasonal influenza vaccination are few, the authors suggested.

This clonotype appeared many times. Antigen: not known. The germline CDR1 and CDR2 sequences are SGDLS and YYNGEE. Germline trimming cut 4 bases from V and 3 bases from J; bases unmatched to any gene: 7. The CDR3 sequence is 15 residues long. A single record per CDR3 protein comes from TCRdb applying MiXCR to the RT-PCR reads. The data show around 190,000 distinct CDR3 sequences, about 10% seen once. The V call is TRBV9, the J call TRBJ1-5; TRBD1 matches at 7 bases. The receptor comes from a man aged 50 to 60 who received an inactivated influenza vaccine. The source was non-naive T cells sorted from PBMCs, collected on the day of vaccination. The CDR3 nucleotides are TGTGCCAGCAGCCCCGAGACAGGGATCAATCAGCCCCAGCATTTT. Encoded protein: CASSPETGINQPQHF. Full variable domain (remainder filled in from reference TRBV9 and TRBJ1-5): DSGVTQTPKHLITATGQRVTLRCSPRSGDLSVYWYQQSLDQGLQFLIQYYNGEERAKGNILERFSAQQFPDLHSELNLSSLELGDSALYFCASSPETGINQPQHFGDGTRLSIL.